The 20 T cell receptor beta chains below were found in one sample sequenced in a study of blood T cells in healthy people across ages. A second PCR of about 7 to 12 cycles used a sample-barcoded 5' primer and a J-beta primer mix. One entry per CDR3 protein, called by TCRdb with MiXCR from the 5' RACE reads. The data show about 600,000 distinct CDR3 sequences, roughly 43% seen once. The specimen was blood. The receptors come from a man older than 75 in good health.

This clonotype has just a few counts. This rearrangement joins TRBV20-1 to TRBJ1-2; 7 bases align to TRBD1. This CDR3 is built from 13 residues. J lost 7 bases, V lost 1 base, and 6 bases had no gene match. Per the germline V gene, CDR1 is DFQATT and CDR2 is SNEGSKA (reference sequence). The CDR3 loop reads CSARVPQGGGYTF. The CDR3 nucleotides are TGCAGTGCTAGAGTCCCGCAGGGGGGTGGCTACACCTTC.

The V and J genes are TRBV27 and TRBJ2-1; 10 positions match TRBD1. The end of the DNA is better explained by TRBJ2-7, so the J call may be wrong. In germline, CDR1 is MNHEY, CDR2 SMNVEV (reference sequence). CDR3 length: 19 amino acids. In DNA, the CDR3 is TGTGCCAGCAGTCCTTGGACAGGGGGTGCGCTTTCCTCCTACAATGAGCAGTACTTC. Translating it yields CASSPWTGGALSSYNEQYF.

The chain joins TRBV19 to TRBJ2-7; possibly TRBD2 for D (5 bases). The CDR3 is 14 amino acids. V lost 0 bases, J lost 4 bases, and 10 bases lay in between. Germline lookup yields CDR1 LNHDA and CDR2 SQIVND (reference sequence). The CDR3 DNA is TGTGCCAGTAGTATAGATCGATCGGGGTACGAGCAGTACTTC. Translated: CASSIDRSGYEQYF. The full variable domain, rest sourced from reference TRBV19 and TRBJ2-7, is DGGITQSPKYLFRKEGQNVTLSCEQNLNHDAMYWYRQDPGQGLRLIYYSQIVNDFQKGDIAEGYSVSREKKESFPLTVTSAQKNPTAFYLCASSIDRSGYEQYFGPGTRLTVT.

Comment on this clonotype: An end of the junction differs from the germline gene, which may be a read error. V gene TRBV12-3 or TRBV12-4 combines with J gene TRBJ2-7; TRBD1 might be the D (5 bases). This CDR3 has 14 amino acids. This chain's CDR3 is CASSWQGSTYEQCF. The CDR3 coding sequence is TGTGCCAGCAGTTGGCAGGGAAGTACCTACGAGCAGTGCTTC.

This sequence joins TRBV9 and TRBJ2-2, with TRBD1 matching over 8 bases. Per germline, CDR1 SGDLS and CDR2 YYNGEE. After removal of 0 bases from V and 4 bases from J, the junction contained 8 bases not matched to a gene. The CDR3 extends over 17 amino acids. Here the CDR3 reads CASSVAQGASGTGELFF. The DNA for the CDR3 is TGTGCCAGCAGCGTAGCTCAGGGGGCCTCGGGCACCGGGGAGCTGTTTTTT.

The chain uses TRBV7-3 and TRBJ2-3; 7 nucleotides align to TRBD1. After removal of 9 bases from V and 2 bases from J, the junction contained 17 bases not matched to a gene. Germline lookup yields CDR1 SGHTA and CDR2 FQGTGA. This CDR3 is built from 17 residues. CDR3 loop: CASSHLTGVRATDTQYF. In nucleotides, the CDR3 is TGTGCCAGTAGCCATTTAACAGGGGTGAGGGCCACAGATACGCAGTATTTT. Filled out from reference TRBV7-3 and TRBJ2-3, the complete variable domain reads GAGVSQTPSNKVTEKGKYVELRCDPISGHTALYWYRQSLGQGPEFLIYFQGTGAADDSGLPNDRFFAVRPEGSVSTLKIQRTERGDSAVYLCASSHLTGVRATDTQYFGPGTRLTVL.

About this clonotype itself: This clone may be a read error of a much larger clone one base away. The chain uses TRBV6-6 and TRBJ1-6; no definite D call. Trimming cost V 5 bases and J 14 bases, with 16 bases left between them. CDR3 length: 13 residues. CDR1 and CDR2 from the germline V gene are MNHNY and SVGAGI (reference sequence). CDR3 region: CASSAPAQAALHF. CDR3 nucleotides: TGTGCCAGCAGTGCCCCGGCCCAGGCGGCCCTCCACTTT.

The V call is TRBV10-3, the J call TRBJ2-5, with TRBD2 identical over 10 bases. Germline trimming cut 7 bases from V and 5 bases from J; bases unmatched to any gene: 10. There are 15 residues in the CDR3. The germline CDR1 and CDR2 sequences are ENHRY and SYGVKD. The CDR3 here is CAITRLAGISETQYF. CDR3 in DNA: TGTGCCATCACCAGACTAGCGGGCATTTCGGAGACCCAGTACTTC.

This rearrangement joins TRBV13 to TRBJ1-1, with D possibly matching TRBD1 (6 bases). CDR1 PRHDT and CDR2 FYEKMQ come from the germline V gene (reference sequence). V was cut by 1 base and J by 4 bases, with 16 bases left in between. The CDR3 extends over 16 amino acids. The CDR3 region is CASSLDFGGGSTEAFF. DNA of the CDR3: TGTGCCAGCAGCTTAGACTTCGGGGGCGGGAGCACTGAAGCTTTCTTT.

This clonotype was counted between two and nine times. Here the CDR3 DNA reads TGTGCCAGCAGCTTTCCGGGACAGGGGTGGCCCCAGTACTTC. It translates to CASSFPGQGWPQYF. The rearrangement links TRBV5-4 to TRBJ2-7; 10 nucleotides line up with TRBD1. The CDR3 is made up of 14 amino acids. Germline-derived CDR1 and CDR2 are SGHNT and YYREEE (reference sequence). V was pared by 2 bases and J by 10 bases, with 9 bases of the junction left unmatched.

This rearrangement joins TRBV20-1 to TRBJ2-1; D not certain. The CDR3 runs 11 residues. Trimming took off 6 bases at V and 12 bases at J, with 15 bases between the two ends. From germline, CDR1 is DFQATT and CDR2 SNEGSKA (reference sequence). CDR3 nucleotide sequence: TGCAGTGCGCAGGCCGGGCAAGGGCAGTTCTTC. This gives the protein CSAQAGQGQFF.

The rearrangement joins TRBV7-9 to TRBJ2-5; no clear D. Germline loops: CDR1 SEHNR, CDR2 FQNEAQ (reference sequence). The germline V and J ends were trimmed by 0 bases and 5 bases, with 13 bases remaining between them. This CDR3 has 15 amino acids. The CDR3 loop is CASSLAVGPGETQYF. The DNA for the CDR3 is TGTGCCAGCAGCTTAGCGGTAGGACCCGGGGAGACCCAGTACTTC.

V usage is TRBV5-1 and J usage is TRBJ2-5; TRBD1 matches at 7 bases. The DNA end lines up better with TRBJ2-7; the J call may be wrong. The CDR3 extends over 16 amino acids. CDR1 is SGHRS, CDR2 YFSETQ, per germline. The CDR3 sequence is CASASLARTGMDEQYF. The CDR3 DNA follows: TGCGCCAGCGCCTCCTTGGCGAGGACAGGAATGGACGAGCAGTACTTC.

V is TRBV7-9 and J is TRBJ1-1, with 8 nucleotides matching TRBD1. The CDR3 totals 14 residues. Looked up from germline, CDR1 is SEHNR and CDR2 is FQNEAQ (reference sequence). The J segment lost 6 bases and the V segment lost 5 bases, leaving 8 bases of the junction unmatched. CDR3: CASSQGQGLPEAFF. CDR3 bases: TGTGCCAGCAGCCAAGGACAGGGTTTACCTGAAGCTTTCTTT.

V and J are TRBV7-2 and TRBJ2-3, with unresolved D. Trimming took off 1 base at V and 0 bases at J, with 8 bases between the two ends. Germline assignment: CDR1 SGHTA and CDR2 FQGNSA. This CDR3 spans 15 amino acids. The DNA for the CDR3 is TGTGCCAGCAGCTTAGATCAGGCGAGCACAGATACGCAGTATTTT. It codes for CASSLDQASTDTQYF.

Turning to this clonotype: One base away lies a much larger clone, so this may be a sequencing read error. The chain recombines TRBV6-5 with TRBJ2-1; 9 bases are shared with TRBD1. V was clipped by 10 bases and J by 7 bases; unmatched bases: 14. Germline CDR1 is MNHEY and CDR2 is SVGAGI. The CDR3 contains 15 residues. The chain's CDR3 is CANSRDGTGLNEQFF. The CDR3 DNA reads TGTGCCAACAGCCGTGACGGGACAGGGTTGAATGAGCAGTTCTTC.

The gene calls are TRBV3-1 and TRBJ2-5; TRBD2 aligns across 8 bases. The CDR3 loop spans 14 amino acids. V shed 3 bases and J 11 bases; nucleotides not matched to a gene: 11. From germline, CDR1 is LGHDT and CDR2 YNNKEL (reference sequence). CDR3 amino acids: CASSHEGTRNEQYF. The CDR3 region has the DNA TGTGCCAGCAGCCATGAGGGGACTAGGAATGAGCAGTACTTC.

The J gene is TRBJ2-5, the V gene TRBV2, with D uncertain. Per germline, CDR1 SNHLY and CDR2 FYNNEI. The germline V and J ends were trimmed by 1 base and 5 bases, with 8 bases remaining between them. The CDR3 is made up of 13 amino acids. The CDR3: CASSEGVSETQYF. DNA of the CDR3: TGTGCCAGCAGTGAAGGGGTTTCGGAGACCCAGTACTTC.

CDR3 residues: CASSSSGQGIEEQYF. In DNA, the CDR3 is TGTGCCAGCAGCTCCAGCGGACAGGGCATAGAAGAGCAGTACTTC. The chain is built from TRBV7-2 and TRBJ2-7, with 8 bases identical to TRBD1. Germline V lookup: CDR1 SGHTA, CDR2 FQGNSA. This CDR3 is built from 15 residues. J gave up 7 bases and V 4 bases, and 12 bases lay outside the gene matches.

Ten or more counts support this clonotype. This rearrangement joins TRBV6-6 to TRBJ2-1, with 7 bases fitting TRBD2. V shed 2 bases, J shed 7 bases, and the junction held 5 bases outside the gene matches. This CDR3 contains 14 residues. Germline loops: CDR1 MNHNY, CDR2 SVGAGI (reference sequence). CDR3 bases: TGTGCCAGCAGTTACACCCGACTAGCTAATGAGCAGTTCTTC. This sequence encodes CASSYTRLANEQFF.